This is a list of T cell receptor beta chains from one sample in a study of blood T cells in healthy people across ages. TCRdb called the 5' RACE reads again in MiXCR, with one record for every CDR3 protein. Here the sample spans over 700,000 distinct CDR3 sequences, roughly 53% being singletons. Sequencing used blood. These receptors originate from a man older than 75 in good health. The CDR3 runs from the conserved cysteine through the conserved F or W.

TRBV29-1	TRBJ1-2	13	CSVKTGGVRGYTF
TRBV20-1	TRBJ2-6	12	CSARGGANVLTF
TRBV12-3/TRBV12-4	TRBJ2-1	15	CASSRLAGGFNEQFF
TRBV3-1	TRBJ2-5	14	CASSQERRVNEQYF
TRBV20-1	TRBJ2-3	20	CSAPKDLLAGGENSADTQYF
TRBV28	TRBJ2-1	15	CASSFKASGYNEQFF
TRBV27	TRBJ1-5	12	CASSPLGQPQHF
TRBV12-3/TRBV12-4	.	14	CASSEGEWTYEQYF
TRBV3-1	TRBJ1-1	15	CASSQDRDSNTEAFF
TRBV3-1	TRBJ1-2	14	CASSQRGTGADYTF
TRBV7-2	TRBJ2-4	17	CASSPMGSGTAKTIQYF
TRBV20-1	TRBJ2-1	14	CSARAALRDNEQFF
TRBV7-2	TRBJ2-7	13	CATANGGYNEQYF
TRBV6-5	TRBJ1-3	14	CASRRTELGNTIYF